Here is one TCR beta chain with its context. As yet, its antigen is unknown. The entry originates in a study of cytomegalovirus exposure and HLA in healthy donors. The V gene's germline CDR1 is SQVTM and CDR2 ANQGSEA. With V trimmed by 7 bases and J by 7 bases, 9 bases remained unmatched. The CDR3 extends over 13 amino acids. Study findings and constraints: Per published accounts, TCR beta sequences correctly predicted the HLA-A and HLA-B alleles of most subjects. A later analysis found most CMV-associated TCR beta chains apparently HLA-restricted.

Both 60 Vbeta primers and 13 Jbeta primers went into the PCR. Source study methods: A follow-up analysis tallied 86 million or so unique TCR beta chains, roughly 9.9 million shared. The table came from immunoSEQ multiplex PCR; TCRdb's copy has only in-frame clones and leaves some out. From that table come the V and J calls and clone size; the DNA was used to work out D and trimming. The specimen's table records 60,000 to 70,000 clones. Everyone who donated was a healthy bone marrow donor. The sequenced sample was PBMCs. The chain carries TRBV29-1 and TRBJ1-2; 10 bases line up with TRBD1. The source of this sequence is a boy aged 5 to 17 in good health and CMV-seronegative. CDR3 in amino acids: CSGETGGASGYTF. The CDR3 bases are TGCAGCGGGGAGACAGGGGGCGCGTCTGGCTACACCTTC.